This T cell receptor beta chain was retrieved from a study of response to subunit inactivated influenza vaccine. TCRdb called the RT-PCR reads again in MiXCR, with one record for every CDR3 protein. Of approximately 530,000 distinct CDR3 sequences in the sample, approximately 7.2% are singletons; the top ten hold about an eighth. The CDR3 runs to 15 residues. Germline-derived CDR1 and CDR2 are ENHRY and SYGVKD. V lost 2 bases and J lost 0, with 7 bases in between. This sequence was found in a man in his fifties or sixties who received an inactivated influenza vaccine. The J gene is TRBJ2-2, the V gene TRBV10-3; D is unresolved. Specimen: PBMCs from blood, collected less than 30 months after vaccination. CDR3 sequence (DNA): TGTGCCATCAGTGAGGTCCTTTCGAACACCGGGGAGCTGTTTTTT. Amino acid sequence: CAISEVLSNTGELFF.